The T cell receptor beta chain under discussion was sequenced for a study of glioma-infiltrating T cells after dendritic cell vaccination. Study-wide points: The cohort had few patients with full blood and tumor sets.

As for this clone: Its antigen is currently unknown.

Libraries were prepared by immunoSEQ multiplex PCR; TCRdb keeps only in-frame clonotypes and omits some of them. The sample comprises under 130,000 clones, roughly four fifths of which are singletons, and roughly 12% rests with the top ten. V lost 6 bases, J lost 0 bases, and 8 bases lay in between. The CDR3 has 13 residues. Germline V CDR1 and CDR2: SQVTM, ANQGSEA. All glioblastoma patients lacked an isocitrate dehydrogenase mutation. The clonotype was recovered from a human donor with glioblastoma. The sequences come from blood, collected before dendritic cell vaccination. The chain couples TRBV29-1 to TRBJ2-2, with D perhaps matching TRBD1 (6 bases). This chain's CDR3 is CSVGHSNTGELFF. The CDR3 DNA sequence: TGCAGCGTGGGACACTCGAACACCGGGGAGCTGTTTTTT.